Listed below are T cell receptor beta chains from one sample, sequenced in a study of cytomegalovirus exposure and HLA in healthy donors. Libraries were prepared by immunoSEQ multiplex PCR; TCRdb keeps only in-frame clonotypes and omits some of them. The sample shows about 200,000 clones, about four fifths of them seen only once. Sequencing was performed on PBMCs. These receptors came from a boy aged 2 to 10 in good health and CMV-seronegative. Both conserved end residues are part of each CDR3. Each record gives: J gene, clone size, V gene, CDR3 length, D gene, CDR3 protein, CDR3 DNA. A D gene is named only where the DNA matches it firmly. Clone size is not always given. Where it is, it says once, few, many or a class for expanded clones.

j_call: TRBJ1-1
clone_size: NA
v_call: TRBV9
cdr3_length: 16
d_call: NA
cdr3_aa: CASSVDGGWDDTEAFF
cdr3_nt: TGTGCCAGCAGCGTAGACGGGGGGTGGGACGACACTGAAGCTTTCTTT

j_call: TRBJ2-3
clone_size: NA
v_call: TRBV6-5
cdr3_length: 15
d_call: NA
cdr3_aa: CASSYGPASTDTQYF
cdr3_nt: TGTGCCAGCAGTTACGGCCCCGCCAGCACAGATACGCAGTATTTT

j_call: TRBJ2-1
clone_size: NA
v_call: TRBV14
cdr3_length: 16
d_call: TRBD2
cdr3_aa: CASSTFGGSSYNKQFF
cdr3_nt: TGTGCCAGCAGCACCTTCGGGGGGAGCTCCTACAATAAGCAGTTCTTC

j_call: TRBJ2-5
clone_size: few
v_call: TRBV5-4
cdr3_length: 12
d_call: NA
cdr3_aa: CASSFPQETQYF
cdr3_nt: TGTGCCAGCAGCTTTCCACAAGAGACCCAGTACTTC

j_call: TRBJ1-4
clone_size: NA
v_call: TRBV7-9
cdr3_length: 14
d_call: TRBD1
cdr3_aa: CASSPGQGGEKLFF
cdr3_nt: TGTGCCAGCAGCCCGGGACAGGGAGGTGAAAAACTGTTTTTT

j_call: TRBJ1-2
clone_size: NA
v_call: TRBV9
cdr3_length: 13
d_call: TRBD1
cdr3_aa: CASTPTGAYGYTF
cdr3_nt: TGTGCCAGCACCCCGACAGGGGCCTACGGCTACACCTTC

j_call: TRBJ2-7
clone_size: few
v_call: TRBV5-6
cdr3_length: 14
d_call: NA
cdr3_aa: CASSLGAGNYEQYF
cdr3_nt: TGTGCCAGCAGCTTGGGTGCAGGGAACTACGAGCAGTACTTC

j_call: TRBJ1-1
clone_size: NA
v_call: TRBV27
cdr3_length: 13
d_call: NA
cdr3_aa: CASSLRLNTEAFF
cdr3_nt: TGTGCCAGCAGTTTACGGTTGAACACTGAAGCTTTCTTT

j_call: TRBJ2-1
clone_size: NA
v_call: TRBV4-3
cdr3_length: 14
d_call: NA
cdr3_aa: CASSQGSRSREQFF
cdr3_nt: TGCGCCAGCAGCCAAGGTAGCCGCTCCCGGGAGCAGTTCTTC

j_call: TRBJ1-2
clone_size: NA
v_call: TRBV27
cdr3_length: 16
d_call: NA
cdr3_aa: CASSLYQGLTNYGYTF
cdr3_nt: TGTGCCAGCAGTTTATATCAGGGTCTGACTAACTATGGCTACACCTTC

j_call: TRBJ2-1
clone_size: NA
v_call: TRBV9
cdr3_length: 15
d_call: NA
cdr3_aa: CASSVRGSSYNEQFF
cdr3_nt: TGTGCCAGCAGCGTACGGGGGAGCTCCTACAATGAGCAGTTCTTC

j_call: TRBJ2-2
clone_size: NA
v_call: TRBV9
cdr3_length: 12
d_call: NA
cdr3_aa: CASSVSDGELFF
cdr3_nt: TGTGCCAGCAGCGTCAGTGACGGGGAGCTGTTTTTT

j_call: TRBJ1-2
clone_size: NA
v_call: TRBV6-6
cdr3_length: 16
d_call: TRBD1
cdr3_aa: CASSYLGTGGRYGYTF
cdr3_nt: TGTGCCAGCAGTTACTTGGGGACAGGGGGACGGTATGGCTACACCTTC

j_call: TRBJ2-3
clone_size: NA
v_call: TRBV5-1
cdr3_length: 15
d_call: TRBD1
cdr3_aa: CASSWPGQVADTQYF
cdr3_nt: TGCGCCAGCAGCTGGCCGGGACAGGTGGCAGATACGCAGTATTTT

j_call: TRBJ1-1
clone_size: NA
v_call: TRBV7-9
cdr3_length: 13
d_call: NA
cdr3_aa: CASSSGRKSEAFF
cdr3_nt: TGTGCCAGCAGCTCCGGCAGGAAATCTGAAGCTTTCTTT

j_call: TRBJ2-5
clone_size: NA
v_call: TRBV6-6
cdr3_length: 16
d_call: TRBD2
cdr3_aa: CASSYRLAGGRETQYF
cdr3_nt: TGTGCCAGCAGTTACCGTTTAGCGGGGGGGCGAGAGACCCAGTACTTC

j_call: TRBJ1-2
clone_size: NA
v_call: TRBV9
cdr3_length: 15
d_call: TRBD1
cdr3_aa: CASSVANTGGYGYTF
cdr3_nt: TGTGCCAGCAGCGTAGCTAATACAGGGGGCTATGGCTACACCTTC

j_call: TRBJ1-1
clone_size: NA
v_call: TRBV4-3
cdr3_length: 15
d_call: TRBD1
cdr3_aa: CASSQETGENTEAFF
cdr3_nt: TGCGCCAGCAGCCAAGAGACAGGGGAGAACACTGAAGCTTTCTTT

j_call: TRBJ1-4
clone_size: NA
v_call: TRBV7-2
cdr3_length: 15
d_call: TRBD1
cdr3_aa: CASSGRQGPNEKLFF
cdr3_nt: TGTGCCAGCAGCGGAAGACAGGGTCCTAATGAAAAACTGTTTTTT

j_call: TRBJ1-1
clone_size: NA
v_call: TRBV28
cdr3_length: 14
d_call: NA
cdr3_aa: CASSSPGVNTEAFF
cdr3_nt: TGTGCCAGCAGTTCCCCCGGGGTAAACACTGAAGCTTTCTTT

j_call: TRBJ1-5
clone_size: NA
v_call: TRBV15
cdr3_length: 17
d_call: NA
cdr3_aa: CATSRVKTVSRNQPQHF
cdr3_nt: TGTGCCACCAGCAGAGTTAAGACAGTCTCGCGAAATCAGCCCCAGCATTTT

j_call: TRBJ2-2
clone_size: NA
v_call: TRBV9
cdr3_length: 17
d_call: NA
cdr3_aa: CASSVDPRAPRTGELFF
cdr3_nt: TGTGCCAGCAGCGTAGATCCCAGGGCCCCGAGGACCGGGGAGCTGTTTTTT

j_call: TRBJ2-1
clone_size: few
v_call: TRBV28
cdr3_length: 15
d_call: NA
cdr3_aa: CASRSPPGPGSEQFF
cdr3_nt: TGTGCCAGCAGATCCCCCCCGGGACCCGGGAGTGAGCAGTTCTTC

j_call: TRBJ2-5
clone_size: NA
v_call: TRBV7-2
cdr3_length: 15
d_call: TRBD2
cdr3_aa: CASSLGRLAGAPPYF
cdr3_nt: TGTGCCAGCAGCTTAGGCAGACTAGCGGGGGCCCCCCCGTACTTC

j_call: TRBJ1-6
clone_size: NA
v_call: TRBV7-9
cdr3_length: 12
d_call: NA
cdr3_aa: CASSFGDSPLHF
cdr3_nt: TGTGCCAGCAGCTTCGGGGATTCACCCCTCCACTTT

j_call: TRBJ1-3
clone_size: NA
v_call: TRBV11-2
cdr3_length: 14
d_call: NA
cdr3_aa: CASSLGSGGNTIYF
cdr3_nt: TGTGCCAGCAGCTTAGGTAGTGGTGGAAACACCATATATTTT

j_call: TRBJ2-5
clone_size: NA
v_call: TRBV7-9
cdr3_length: 13
d_call: TRBD1
cdr3_aa: CASSLRQGETQYF
cdr3_nt: TGTGCCAGCAGCTTAAGACAGGGGGAGACCCAGTACTTC

j_call: TRBJ1-4
clone_size: NA
v_call: TRBV19
cdr3_length: 15
d_call: NA
cdr3_aa: CASSLSPGVGEKLFF
cdr3_nt: TGTGCCAGTAGTTTGTCACCGGGGGTTGGGGAAAAACTGTTTTTT

j_call: TRBJ2-7
clone_size: NA
v_call: TRBV6-5
cdr3_length: 14
d_call: TRBD1
cdr3_aa: CASSRGQGTYEQYF
cdr3_nt: TGTGCCAGCAGTAGGGGACAGGGCACCTACGAGCAGTACTTC

j_call: TRBJ2-1
clone_size: NA
v_call: TRBV6-1
cdr3_length: 15
d_call: TRBD2
cdr3_aa: CASNLLAGGNNEQFF
cdr3_nt: TGTGCCAGCAACCTGCTAGCGGGGGGGAACAATGAGCAGTTCTTC

j_call: TRBJ2-2
clone_size: NA
v_call: TRBV5-4
cdr3_length: 12
d_call: NA
cdr3_aa: CASSKQGGELFF
cdr3_nt: TGTGCCAGCAGCAAACAGGGCGGGGAGCTGTTTTTT

j_call: TRBJ1-4
clone_size: NA
v_call: TRBV6-6
cdr3_length: 14
d_call: NA
cdr3_aa: CASSRTDSVEKLFF
cdr3_nt: TGTGCCAGCAGTAGGACGGACAGCGTCGAAAAACTGTTTTTT

j_call: TRBJ2-5
clone_size: NA
v_call: TRBV5-5
cdr3_length: 16
d_call: NA
cdr3_aa: CASSLAFGGLEETQYF
cdr3_nt: TGTGCCAGCAGCTTGGCCTTCGGGGGTCTCGAAGAGACCCAGTACTTC

j_call: TRBJ1-2
clone_size: NA
v_call: TRBV5-6
cdr3_length: 14
d_call: NA
cdr3_aa: CASSLRNRFYGYTF
cdr3_nt: TGTGCCAGCAGCTTGCGGAACAGGTTCTATGGCTACACCTTC

j_call: TRBJ2-1
clone_size: NA
v_call: TRBV5-6
cdr3_length: 16
d_call: TRBD2
cdr3_aa: CASRNPGGWLDNEQFF
cdr3_nt: TGTGCCAGCAGGAACCCCGGGGGGTGGTTAGACAATGAGCAGTTCTTC

j_call: TRBJ1-6
clone_size: NA
v_call: TRBV6-5
cdr3_length: 14
d_call: NA
cdr3_aa: CASRPGGFNSPLHF
cdr3_nt: TGTGCCAGCAGACCCGGGGGTTTTAATTCACCCCTCCACTTT

j_call: TRBJ2-3
clone_size: NA
v_call: TRBV9
cdr3_length: 16
d_call: TRBD2
cdr3_aa: CASSVRVAGTTDTQYF
cdr3_nt: TGTGCCAGCAGCGTAAGGGTAGCGGGGACCACAGATACGCAGTATTTT

j_call: TRBJ2-2
clone_size: NA
v_call: TRBV6-5
cdr3_length: 15
d_call: TRBD1
cdr3_aa: CASSYSTGDTGELFF
cdr3_nt: TGTGCCAGCAGTTACTCGACAGGGGACACCGGGGAGCTGTTTTTT

j_call: TRBJ1-1
clone_size: few
v_call: TRBV6-5
cdr3_length: 13
d_call: NA
cdr3_aa: CASRATENTEAFF
cdr3_nt: TGTGCCAGCAGGGCGACAGAGAACACTGAAGCTTTCTTT

j_call: TRBJ1-3
clone_size: NA
v_call: TRBV18
cdr3_length: 19
d_call: NA
cdr3_aa: CASSPLGGLPTSSGNTIYF
cdr3_nt: TGTGCCAGCTCACCCCTCGGTGGACTTCCCACGAGCTCTGGAAACACCATATATTTT

j_call: TRBJ2-2
clone_size: NA
v_call: TRBV5-4
cdr3_length: 17
d_call: TRBD2
cdr3_aa: CASSVVSLRGGPGELFF
cdr3_nt: TGTGCCAGCAGCGTAGTATCCCTACGGGGGGGCCCCGGGGAGCTGTTTTTT

j_call: TRBJ2-7
clone_size: NA
v_call: TRBV6-6
cdr3_length: 12
d_call: NA
cdr3_aa: CASRTRDYEQYF
cdr3_nt: TGTGCCAGCAGGACTAGGGACTACGAGCAGTACTTC

j_call: TRBJ2-7
clone_size: NA
v_call: TRBV7-2
cdr3_length: 15
d_call: TRBD2
cdr3_aa: CASSLRSGGIYEQYF
cdr3_nt: TGTGCCAGCAGCTTACGTAGCGGGGGGATTTACGAGCAGTACTTC

j_call: TRBJ2-3
clone_size: NA
v_call: TRBV27
cdr3_length: 15
d_call: TRBD2
cdr3_aa: CASSFSAGGTDTQYF
cdr3_nt: TGTGCCAGCAGTTTTTCAGCGGGGGGCACAGATACGCAGTATTTT

j_call: TRBJ2-5
clone_size: NA
v_call: TRBV4-1
cdr3_length: 14
d_call: NA
cdr3_aa: CASSPAGMQETQYF
cdr3_nt: TGCGCCAGCAGCCCCGCCGGGATGCAAGAGACCCAGTACTTC

j_call: TRBJ1-6
clone_size: NA
v_call: TRBV18
cdr3_length: 15
d_call: TRBD1
cdr3_aa: CASSPLQGGNSPLHF
cdr3_nt: TGTGCCAGCTCACCCCTACAGGGGGGTAATTCACCCCTCCACTTT

j_call: TRBJ2-3
clone_size: NA
v_call: TRBV6-4
cdr3_length: 13
d_call: TRBD2
cdr3_aa: CASRLAGTDTQYF
cdr3_nt: TGTGCCAGCAGACTAGCGGGCACAGATACGCAGTATTTT

j_call: TRBJ1-1
clone_size: NA
v_call: TRBV13
cdr3_length: 12
d_call: NA
cdr3_aa: CASSPSGRLAFF
cdr3_nt: TGTGCCAGCAGCCCGTCAGGGCGGTTGGCTTTCTTT

j_call: TRBJ1-2
clone_size: NA
v_call: TRBV13
cdr3_length: 14
d_call: NA
cdr3_aa: CASSLVVRGYGYTF
cdr3_nt: TGTGCCAGCAGCTTAGTGGTTCGGGGTTATGGCTACACCTTC

j_call: TRBJ2-4
clone_size: NA
v_call: TRBV7-2
cdr3_length: 14
d_call: NA
cdr3_aa: CASSLDAGPYGEYF
cdr3_nt: TGTGCCAGCAGCTTAGACGCAGGCCCCTACGGGGAGTACTTC

j_call: TRBJ2-6
clone_size: NA
v_call: TRBV4-2
cdr3_length: 16
d_call: NA
cdr3_aa: CASSQGRLSGANVLTF
cdr3_nt: TGTGCCAGCAGCCAAGGCCGACTCTCTGGGGCCAACGTCCTGACTTTC

j_call: TRBJ2-7
clone_size: NA
v_call: TRBV15
cdr3_length: 13
d_call: NA
cdr3_aa: CATSRDQGGKQYF
cdr3_nt: TGTGCCACCAGCAGAGATCAGGGTGGGAAGCAGTACTTC

j_call: TRBJ2-2
clone_size: NA
v_call: TRBV9
cdr3_length: 16
d_call: TRBD2
cdr3_aa: CASSGPGTSWAGELFF
cdr3_nt: TGTGCCAGCAGCGGTCCCGGGACTAGCTGGGCCGGGGAGCTGTTTTTT

j_call: TRBJ1-1
clone_size: NA
v_call: TRBV5-8
cdr3_length: 13
d_call: NA
cdr3_aa: CASSLGPNTEAFF
cdr3_nt: TGTGCCAGCAGCTTGGGGCCGAACACTGAAGCTTTCTTT

j_call: TRBJ2-7
clone_size: NA
v_call: TRBV11-2
cdr3_length: 16
d_call: NA
cdr3_aa: CASSLRSFGSSYEQYF
cdr3_nt: TGTGCCAGCAGCTTACGTTCTTTTGGGAGCTCCTACGAGCAGTACTTC

j_call: TRBJ1-1
clone_size: NA
v_call: TRBV7-2
cdr3_length: 13
d_call: NA
cdr3_aa: CASTLDRNTEAFF
cdr3_nt: TGTGCCAGCACCCTAGACAGGAACACTGAAGCTTTCTTT

j_call: TRBJ1-1
clone_size: NA
v_call: TRBV7-3
cdr3_length: 13
d_call: TRBD1
cdr3_aa: CASSAHRGTEAFF
cdr3_nt: TGTGCCAGCAGCGCGCACAGGGGCACTGAAGCTTTCTTT

j_call: TRBJ1-5
clone_size: few
v_call: TRBV5-6
cdr3_length: 17
d_call: TRBD1
cdr3_aa: CASSTRGTAGSNQPQHF
cdr3_nt: TGTGCCAGCAGCACTAGGGGGACAGCCGGGAGCAATCAGCCCCAGCATTTT